These T cell receptor beta chains were read from a single sample in a study of high-grade serous ovarian cancer treatment subgroups. Only in-frame clones appear in the TCRdb table, and some are missing; sequencing was by immunoSEQ multiplex PCR. Of about 11,000 clones in the sample, 80% to 85% were seen once. Sequencing was done on a sample of tumor tissue. These receptors were obtained from a human donor with high-grade serous ovarian cancer. The CDR3 runs from the conserved cysteine through the conserved F or W.

J gene: -
V gene: TRBV4-2
CDR3 length: 16
CDR3 protein: CASSQEFGSAYYEQYF

J gene: TRBJ1-4
V gene: TRBV6-1
CDR3 length: 15
CDR3 protein: CASLPLRSGREKLFF

J gene: TRBJ2-1
V gene: TRBV28
CDR3 length: 17
CDR3 protein: CASSLFARPGTYNEQFF

J gene: TRBJ2-1
V gene: TRBV6-1
CDR3 length: 13
CDR3 protein: CASGVAGMSRQFF

J gene: TRBJ1-5
V gene: TRBV5-8
CDR3 length: 14
CDR3 protein: CASSRVDRNQPQHF

J gene: TRBJ2-5
V gene: TRBV20-1
CDR3 length: 11
CDR3 protein: CSAPGGGTQYF

J gene: TRBJ2-1
V gene: TRBV19
CDR3 length: 14
CDR3 protein: CASSSGIGFGEQFF

J gene: TRBJ2-1
V gene: TRBV7-9
CDR3 length: 14
CDR3 protein: CASKPTLAYNEQFF

J gene: TRBJ2-3
V gene: TRBV9
CDR3 length: 14
CDR3 protein: CASSPRTSGDTQYF

J gene: TRBJ2-2
V gene: TRBV7-9
CDR3 length: 17
CDR3 protein: CASSFPSDRTNTGELFF

J gene: TRBJ2-7
V gene: TRBV12-5
CDR3 length: 16
CDR3 protein: CASGLALTAGAYEQYF

J gene: TRBJ2-1
V gene: TRBV10-1
CDR3 length: 18
CDR3 protein: CASSGAGSGTSGYNEQFF

J gene: TRBJ2-2
V gene: TRBV5-8
CDR3 length: 14
CDR3 protein: CASSLDRGTGELFF

J gene: TRBJ2-3
V gene: TRBV5-1
CDR3 length: 14
CDR3 protein: CASRREFRTDTQYF

J gene: TRBJ2-3
V gene: TRBV5-6
CDR3 length: 14
CDR3 protein: CASSLAGGRSTQYF

J gene: TRBJ1-5
V gene: TRBV9
CDR3 length: 17
CDR3 protein: CASSVVGQGYSNQPQHF

J gene: TRBJ2-7
V gene: TRBV6-5
CDR3 length: 13
CDR3 protein: CASSVPGTYEQYF

J gene: TRBJ2-3
V gene: TRBV18
CDR3 length: 15
CDR3 protein: CASSPGTGATDTQYF

J gene: TRBJ2-7
V gene: TRBV27
CDR3 length: 16
CDR3 protein: CASSSRRTAGSYEQYF

J gene: TRBJ2-3
V gene: TRBV7-2
CDR3 length: 13
CDR3 protein: CASSDRDSGTQYF

J gene: TRBJ2-1
V gene: TRBV5-4
CDR3 length: 16
CDR3 protein: CASTRQGISSYNEQFF

J gene: TRBJ2-1
V gene: TRBV27
CDR3 length: 11
CDR3 protein: CASSLYNEQFF

J gene: TRBJ2-7
V gene: TRBV6-5
CDR3 length: 14
CDR3 protein: CASTTGAYPYEQYF

J gene: TRBJ2-7
V gene: TRBV5-1
CDR3 length: 17
CDR3 protein: CASSLWGTGTGPYEQYF

J gene: TRBJ1-1
V gene: TRBV6-5
CDR3 length: 16
CDR3 protein: CASSYTYSRVNTEAFF

J gene: TRBJ2-1
V gene: TRBV28
CDR3 length: 12
CDR3 protein: CASSPRRVEQFF

J gene: TRBJ2-2
V gene: TRBV25-1
CDR3 length: 13
CDR3 protein: CASSDRNTGELFF

J gene: TRBJ1-5
V gene: TRBV30
CDR3 length: 15
CDR3 protein: CAWRRSDRDNQPQHF

J gene: TRBJ2-1
V gene: TRBV15
CDR3 length: 18
CDR3 protein: CATSRDRASGWLNNEQFF

J gene: TRBJ1-2
V gene: TRBV10-2
CDR3 length: 13
CDR3 protein: CASSGGGNYGYTF

J gene: TRBJ1-5
V gene: TRBV27
CDR3 length: 14
CDR3 protein: CASSLYNSNQPQHF

J gene: TRBJ2-7
V gene: TRBV23-1
CDR3 length: 13
CDR3 protein: CASSLRSSYEQYF

J gene: -
V gene: TRBV5-4
CDR3 length: 15
CDR3 protein: CASSLPVSDPYEQYF

J gene: TRBJ1-4
V gene: TRBV20-1
CDR3 length: 11
CDR3 protein: CSAGRNEKLFF

J gene: TRBJ2-7
V gene: TRBV29-1
CDR3 length: 17
CDR3 protein: CSVENRDRVIWFYEQYF

J gene: -
V gene: TRBV7-2
CDR3 length: 18
CDR3 protein: CASSFMSPRGGRLNEQYF

J gene: TRBJ2-7
V gene: TRBV6-1
CDR3 length: 15
CDR3 protein: CASKRTSGSGYEQYF

J gene: TRBJ1-2
V gene: TRBV18
CDR3 length: 15
CDR3 protein: CASSPLDRDLYGYTF

J gene: TRBJ2-5
V gene: TRBV20-1
CDR3 length: 9
CDR3 protein: CSASPTQYF

J gene: TRBJ2-1
V gene: TRBV14
CDR3 length: 16
CDR3 protein: CASSQGGLAGTNEQFF

J gene: TRBJ2-7
V gene: TRBV5-1
CDR3 length: 15
CDR3 protein: CASSLDGTGAYEQYF

J gene: TRBJ1-5
V gene: TRBV18
CDR3 length: 16
CDR3 protein: CASSPRGDNSNQPQHF

J gene: TRBJ2-5
V gene: TRBV6-6
CDR3 length: 15
CDR3 protein: CASSDRRGKQETQYF

J gene: TRBJ2-3
V gene: TRBV5-4
CDR3 length: 14
CDR3 protein: CASSLELGGDTQYF

J gene: TRBJ2-2
V gene: TRBV11-3
CDR3 length: 15
CDR3 protein: CASSLFGGDTGELFF

J gene: TRBJ1-5
V gene: TRBV19
CDR3 length: 17
CDR3 protein: CASSRDRGLVGGQPQHF

J gene: TRBJ2-1
V gene: TRBV6-1
CDR3 length: 14
CDR3 protein: CASSESDRYNEQFF

J gene: TRBJ2-3
V gene: TRBV28
CDR3 length: 15
CDR3 protein: CASSLDSRRTDTQYF

J gene: TRBJ2-3
V gene: TRBV9
CDR3 length: 16
CDR3 protein: CASSRGGLSRGDTQYF

J gene: TRBJ2-1
V gene: TRBV2
CDR3 length: 14
CDR3 protein: CASREGGTYNEQFF

J gene: TRBJ2-7
V gene: TRBV27
CDR3 length: 18
CDR3 protein: CASSLKLPGHPFSYEQYF